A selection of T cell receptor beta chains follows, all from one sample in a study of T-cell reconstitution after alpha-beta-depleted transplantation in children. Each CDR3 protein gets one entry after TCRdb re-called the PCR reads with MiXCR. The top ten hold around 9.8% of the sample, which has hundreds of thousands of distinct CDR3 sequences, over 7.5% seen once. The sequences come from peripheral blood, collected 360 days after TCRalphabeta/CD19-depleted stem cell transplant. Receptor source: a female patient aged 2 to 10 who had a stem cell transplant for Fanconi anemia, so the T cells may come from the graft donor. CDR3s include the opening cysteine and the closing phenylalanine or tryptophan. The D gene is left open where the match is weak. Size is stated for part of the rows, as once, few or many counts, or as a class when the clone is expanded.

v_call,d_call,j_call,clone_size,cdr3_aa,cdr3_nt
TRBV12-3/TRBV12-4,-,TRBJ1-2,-,CASSGRLNYGYTF,TGTGCCAGCAGCGGACGGCTTAACTATGGCTACACCTTC
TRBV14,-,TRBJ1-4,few,CASSQTGHPNEKLFF,TGTGCCAGCAGCCAAACGGGACACCCTAATGAAAAACTGTTTTTT
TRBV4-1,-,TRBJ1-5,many,CASSQDRRTWPQHF,TGCGCCAGCAGCCAAGATCGTAGAACTTGGCCCCAGCATTTT
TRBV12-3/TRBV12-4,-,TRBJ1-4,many,CASSLVGGNEKLFF,TGTGCCAGCAGTTTAGTGGGGGGAAATGAAAAACTGTTTTTT
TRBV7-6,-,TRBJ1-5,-,CASSLGNGASNQPQHF,TGTGCCAGCAGCTTAGGAAATGGGGCAAGCAATCAGCCCCAGCATTTT
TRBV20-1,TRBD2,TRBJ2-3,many,CSAKRGPGTDTQYF,TGCAGTGCCAAGCGGGGACCTGGCACAGATACGCAGTATTTT
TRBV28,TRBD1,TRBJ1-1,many,CASSPHTRQGTEAFF,TGTGCCAGCAGTCCCCACACCCGACAGGGCACTGAAGCTTTCTTT
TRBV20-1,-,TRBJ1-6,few,CSARMVGVVGNSPLHF,TGCAGTGCTAGGATGGTGGGGGTGGTGGGTAATTCACCCCTCCACTTT
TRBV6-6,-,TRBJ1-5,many,CASKWVNDQPQHF,TGTGCCAGCAAATGGGTAAATGATCAGCCCCAGCATTTT
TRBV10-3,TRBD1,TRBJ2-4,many,CAISESQGVRDIQYF,TGTGCCATCAGTGAGTCCCAGGGGGTAAGAGACATTCAGTACTTC
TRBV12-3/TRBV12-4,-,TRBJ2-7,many,CASSRTKSYEQYF,TGTGCCAGCAGTCGCACCAAAAGCTACGAGCAGTACTTC
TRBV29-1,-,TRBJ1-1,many,CSVSPNTEAFF,TGCAGCGTGTCGCCTAACACTGAAGCTTTCTTT
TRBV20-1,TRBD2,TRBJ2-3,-,CSVPGGVTDTQYF,TGCAGTGTTCCGGGGGGGGTCACAGATACGCAGTATTTT
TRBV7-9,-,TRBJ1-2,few,CASSLGQGRGYTF,TGTGCCAGCAGCTTGGGGCAGGGACGTGGCTACACCTTC
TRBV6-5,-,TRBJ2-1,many,CASSYRGDGEQFF,TGTGCCAGCAGTTATAGAGGGGATGGCGAGCAGTTCTTC
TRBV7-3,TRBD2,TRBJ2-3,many,CASSLTGGSTDTQYF,TGTGCCAGCAGCTTAACGGGGGGGAGCACAGATACGCAGTATTTT
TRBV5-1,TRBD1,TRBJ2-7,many,CASSSPFPRTGGEQYF,TGCGCCAGCAGCTCCCCATTCCCGCGAACAGGGGGCGAGCAGTACTTC
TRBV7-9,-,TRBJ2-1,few,CASSERSSGNEQFF,TGTGCCAGCAGTGAGCGGTCCTCGGGGAATGAGCAGTTCTTC
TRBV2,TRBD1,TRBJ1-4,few,CASQFRGRLEKLFF,TGTGCCAGCCAATTCAGGGGGCGCCTTGAAAAACTGTTTTTT
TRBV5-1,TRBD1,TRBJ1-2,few,CASSLAGQGKGYTF,TGCGCCAGCAGCTTGGCCGGACAGGGGAAGGGCTACACCTTC
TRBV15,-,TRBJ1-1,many,CATSSRTAEDRAFF,TGTGCCACCAGCTCACGGACAGCAGAAGATCGGGCTTTCTTT
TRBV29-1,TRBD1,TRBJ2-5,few,CSARGGQGKETQYF,TGCAGCGCAAGAGGAGGACAGGGTAAAGAGACCCAGTACTTC
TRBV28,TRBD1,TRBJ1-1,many,CASSLQTGGGTEAFF,TGTGCCAGCAGTTTACAGACAGGGGGCGGCACTGAAGCTTTCTTT
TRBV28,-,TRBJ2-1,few,CASSSLFNEQFF,TGTGCCAGCAGTTCCCTATTTAATGAGCAGTTCTTC
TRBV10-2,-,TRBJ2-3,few,CAGATSRGDTQYF,TGCGCCGGCGCCACATCCCGCGGAGATACGCAGTATTTT
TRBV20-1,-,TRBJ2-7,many,CSARGAMRDEQYF,TGCAGTGCTAGAGGGGCTATGAGGGACGAGCAGTACTTC
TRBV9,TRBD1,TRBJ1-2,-,CASSGTTGLRGYTF,TGTGCCAGCAGCGGAACGACAGGGTTGAGAGGCTACACCTTC
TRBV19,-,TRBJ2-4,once,CASSMEQGRAKNIQYF,TGTGCCAGTAGTATGGAGCAGGGGCGCGCCAAAAACATTCAGTACTTC
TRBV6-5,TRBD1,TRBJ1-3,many,CASTPPRGQARNTIYF,TGTGCCAGCACTCCTCCTCGGGGACAGGCCCGAAACACCATATATTTT
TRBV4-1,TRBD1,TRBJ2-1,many,CASSQEGPPDRVSYNEQFF,TGCGCCAGCAGCCAAGAAGGGCCTCCGGACAGGGTCAGCTACAATGAGCAGTTCTTC
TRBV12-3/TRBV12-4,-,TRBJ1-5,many,CASKRDLNQPQHF,TGTGCCAGCAAAAGGGATCTCAATCAGCCCCAGCATTTT
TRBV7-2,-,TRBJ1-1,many,CASRLTRMNTEAFF,TGTGCCAGCAGACTAACACGGATGAACACTGAAGCTTTCTTT
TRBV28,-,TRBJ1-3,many,CASRETGNTIYF,TGTGCCAGCAGGGAAACTGGAAACACCATATATTTT
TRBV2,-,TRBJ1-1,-,CASTELRGTEAFF,TGTGCCAGCACCGAACTGAGGGGCACTGAAGCTTTCTTT
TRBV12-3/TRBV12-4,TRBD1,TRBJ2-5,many,CASSPPGTGGQETQYF,TGTGCCAGCAGTCCGCCGGGGACAGGGGGTCAAGAGACCCAGTACTTC
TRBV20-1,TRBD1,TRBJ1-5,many,CSARTQGDQPQHF,TGCAGTGCTAGGACACAGGGGGATCAGCCCCAGCATTTT
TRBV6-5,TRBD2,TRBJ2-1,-,CASSYSIAGWGNEQFF,TGTGCCAGCAGTTACTCGATAGCGGGGTGGGGCAATGAGCAGTTCTTC
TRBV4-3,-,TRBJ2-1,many,CASSQDVGVRYNEQFF,TGCGCCAGCAGCCAAGATGTCGGGGTACGGTACAATGAGCAGTTCTTC
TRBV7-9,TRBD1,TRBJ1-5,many,CASSFETGPRYSNQPQHF,TGTGCCAGCAGCTTTGAGACAGGGCCCCGTTATAGCAATCAGCCCCAGCATTTT
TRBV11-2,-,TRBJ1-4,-,CASSDTTYRERSGEKLFF,TGTGCCAGCAGCGACACAACCTACAGGGAAAGGAGTGGTGAAAAACTGTTTTTT
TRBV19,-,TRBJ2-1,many,CASSPLHNEQFF,TGTGCCAGTAGTCCTCTCCACAATGAGCAGTTCTTC
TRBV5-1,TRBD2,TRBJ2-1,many,CASRPGTSLFNEQFF,TGCGCCAGCAGGCCCGGGACTAGCTTGTTCAATGAGCAGTTCTTC
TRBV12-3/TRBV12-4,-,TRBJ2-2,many,CASSLGNGELFF,TGTGCCAGCAGTTTGGGAAACGGGGAGCTGTTTTTT
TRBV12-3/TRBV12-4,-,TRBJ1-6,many,CASSLALSGLNSPLHF,TGTGCCAGCAGTTTAGCGCTTTCAGGGCTGAATTCACCCCTCCACTTT
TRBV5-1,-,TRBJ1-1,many,CASSILGGDTEAFF,TGCGCCAGCAGCATACTAGGAGGGGACACTGAAGCTTTCTTT
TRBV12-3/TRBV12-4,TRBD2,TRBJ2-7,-,CACNFKARLAGGSYEQYF,TGTGCCTGCAATTTCAAGGCCCGGCTAGCGGGAGGGTCCTACGAGCAGTACTTC
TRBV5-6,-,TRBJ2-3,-,CAMARGPPIPTDTQYF,TGTGCCATGGCCCGCGGGCCACCGATCCCCACAGATACGCAGTATTTT
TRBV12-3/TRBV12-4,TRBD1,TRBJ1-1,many,CASSFTGVNTEAFF,TGTGCCAGCAGTTTTACAGGGGTTAACACTGAAGCTTTCTTT
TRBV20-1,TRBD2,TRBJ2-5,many,CSASGVAVGLAVETQYF,TGCAGTGCTAGTGGGGTCGCAGTTGGACTAGCGGTTGAGACCCAGTACTTC
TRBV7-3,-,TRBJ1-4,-,CASSLYGEKLFF,TGTGCCAGCAGCTTATACGGTGAAAAACTGTTTTTT
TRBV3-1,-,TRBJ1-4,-,CASSLSGSEKLFF,TGTGCCAGCAGCCTCAGCGGGTCTGAAAAACTGTTTTTT